This TCR beta chain was sequenced for a study of post-analysis software for immune sequencing data. This clonotype was detected only a few times. Its antigen remains unknown. The TCR beta cDNA libraries contained unique molecular identifiers. TCRdb recomputed calls from the PCR reads with MiXCR, one row per CDR3 protein. The repertoire has some 500,000 distinct CDR3 sequences, approximately 45% of them found once; the top ten carry about 12%. Study findings and constraints: Clustering by F measure revealed strong co-clustering among samples prepared together in one batch.

The sequence derives from a girl between 5 and 17 years old with multiple sclerosis. Sequencing was done on a sample of blood.

In nucleotides, the CDR3 is TGTGCCACGAATAGCGGGAGGGCCACAGATACGCAGTATTTT. The encoded protein is CATNSGRATDTQYF. The chain carries TRBV15 and TRBJ2-3; TRBD2 matches 11 bases. The V segment lost 9 bases and the J segment 2 bases; nucleotides outside the gene matches: 4. This CDR3 has 14 residues. Germline values: CDR1 LNHNV, CDR2 YYDKDF (reference sequence).